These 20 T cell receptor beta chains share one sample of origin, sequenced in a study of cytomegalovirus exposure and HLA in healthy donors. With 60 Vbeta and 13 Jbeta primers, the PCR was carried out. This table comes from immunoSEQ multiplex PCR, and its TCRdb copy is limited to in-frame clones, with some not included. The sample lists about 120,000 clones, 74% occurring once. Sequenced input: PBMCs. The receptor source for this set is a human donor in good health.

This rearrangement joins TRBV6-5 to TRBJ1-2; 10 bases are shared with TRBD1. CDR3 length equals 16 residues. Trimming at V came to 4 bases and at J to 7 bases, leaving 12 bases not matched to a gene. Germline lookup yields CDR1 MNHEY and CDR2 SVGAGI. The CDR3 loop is CASSSQAGTGVTGYTF. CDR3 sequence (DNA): TGTGCCAGCAGTTCACAGGCCGGGACAGGGGTCACTGGCTACACCTTC.

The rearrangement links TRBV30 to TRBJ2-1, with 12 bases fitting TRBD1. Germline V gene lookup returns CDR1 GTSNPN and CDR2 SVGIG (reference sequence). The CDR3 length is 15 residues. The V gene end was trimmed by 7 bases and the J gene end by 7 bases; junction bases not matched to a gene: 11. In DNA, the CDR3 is TGTGCCTTACTCCCCGGGGACAGGGGGCAAAATGAGCAGTTCTTC. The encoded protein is CALLPGDRGQNEQFF.

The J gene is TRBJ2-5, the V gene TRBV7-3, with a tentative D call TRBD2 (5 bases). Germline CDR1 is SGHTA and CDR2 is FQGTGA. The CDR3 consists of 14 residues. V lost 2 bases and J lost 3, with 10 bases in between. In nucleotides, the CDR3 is TGTGCCAGCAGCTTATCCGGGGTCGAAGAGACCCAGTACTTC. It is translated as CASSLSGVEETQYF.

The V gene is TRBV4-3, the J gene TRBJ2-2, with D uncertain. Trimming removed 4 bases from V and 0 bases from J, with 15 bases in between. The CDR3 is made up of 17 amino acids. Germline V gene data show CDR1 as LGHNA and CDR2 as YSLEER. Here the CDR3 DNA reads TGCGCCAGCAGCCCAAGGTCGATGGGCGCGAACACCGGGGAGCTGTTTTTT. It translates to CASSPRSMGANTGELFF.

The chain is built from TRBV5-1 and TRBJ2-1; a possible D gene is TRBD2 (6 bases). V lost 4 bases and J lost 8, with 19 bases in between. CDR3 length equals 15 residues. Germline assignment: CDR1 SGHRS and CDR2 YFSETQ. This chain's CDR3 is CASSPSGVTEHEQFF. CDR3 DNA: TGCGCCAGCAGCCCGTCGGGGGTCACTGAGCATGAGCAGTTCTTC.

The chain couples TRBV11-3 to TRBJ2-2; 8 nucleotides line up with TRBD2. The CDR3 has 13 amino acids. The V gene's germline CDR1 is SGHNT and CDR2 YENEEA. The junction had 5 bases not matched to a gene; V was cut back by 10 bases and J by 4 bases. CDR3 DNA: TGTGCCACCGGGACTAGTGGCACCGGGGAGCTGTTTTTT. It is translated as CATGTSGTGELFF.

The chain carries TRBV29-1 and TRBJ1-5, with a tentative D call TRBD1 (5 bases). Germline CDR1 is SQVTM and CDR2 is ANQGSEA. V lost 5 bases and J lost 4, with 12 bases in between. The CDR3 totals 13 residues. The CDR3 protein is CSVKSGSNQPQHF. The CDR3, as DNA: TGCAGCGTTAAATCAGGGTCAAATCAGCCCCAGCATTTT.

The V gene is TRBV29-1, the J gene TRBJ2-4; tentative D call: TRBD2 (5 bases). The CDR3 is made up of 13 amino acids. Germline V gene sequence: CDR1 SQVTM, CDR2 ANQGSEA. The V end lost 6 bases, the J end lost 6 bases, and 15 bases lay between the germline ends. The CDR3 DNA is TGCAGCGTCGTCGTCGAGGACTCAAACATTCAGTACTTC. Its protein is CSVVVEDSNIQYF.

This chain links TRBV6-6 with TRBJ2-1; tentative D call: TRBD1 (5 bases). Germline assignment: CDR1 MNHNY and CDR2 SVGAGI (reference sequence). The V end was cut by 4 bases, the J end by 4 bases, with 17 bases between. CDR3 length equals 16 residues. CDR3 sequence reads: CASSSQRAGRYNEQFF. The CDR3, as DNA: TGTGCCAGCAGTTCGCAAAGGGCAGGGCGTTACAATGAGCAGTTCTTC.

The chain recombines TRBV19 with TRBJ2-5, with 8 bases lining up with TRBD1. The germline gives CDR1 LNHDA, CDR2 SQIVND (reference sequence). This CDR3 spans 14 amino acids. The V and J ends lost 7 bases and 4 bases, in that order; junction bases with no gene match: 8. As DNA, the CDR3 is TGTGCCAGTACCCCGGACAGGGCCGGAGAGACCCAGTACTTC. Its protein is CASTPDRAGETQYF.

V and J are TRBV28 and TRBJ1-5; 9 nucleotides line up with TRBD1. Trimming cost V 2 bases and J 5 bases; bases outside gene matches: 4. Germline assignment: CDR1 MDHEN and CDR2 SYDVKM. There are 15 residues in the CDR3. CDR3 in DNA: TGTGCCAGCAGTTTAGTTGGGACAGGGTATCAGCCCCAGCATTTT. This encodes CASSLVGTGYQPQHF.

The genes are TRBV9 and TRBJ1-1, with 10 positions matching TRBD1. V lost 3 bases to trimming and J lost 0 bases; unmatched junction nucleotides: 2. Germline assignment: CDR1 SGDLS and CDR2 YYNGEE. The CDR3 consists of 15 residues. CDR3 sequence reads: CASSAGQGVNTEAFF. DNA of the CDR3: TGTGCCAGCAGCGCCGGACAGGGGGTGAACACTGAAGCTTTCTTT.

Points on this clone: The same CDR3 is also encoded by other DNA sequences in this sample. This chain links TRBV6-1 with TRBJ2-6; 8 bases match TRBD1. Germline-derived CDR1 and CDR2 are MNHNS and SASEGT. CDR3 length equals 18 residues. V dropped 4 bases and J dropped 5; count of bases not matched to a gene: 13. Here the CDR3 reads CASSGRTGRSLRANVLTF. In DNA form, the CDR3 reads TGTGCCAGCAGTGGAAGGACAGGGAGATCCCTCCGGGCCAACGTCCTGACTTTC.

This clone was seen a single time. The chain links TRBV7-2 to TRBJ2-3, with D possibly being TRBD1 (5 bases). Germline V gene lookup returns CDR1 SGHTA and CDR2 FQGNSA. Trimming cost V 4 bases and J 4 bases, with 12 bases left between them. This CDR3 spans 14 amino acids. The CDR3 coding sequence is TGTGCCAGCAGCTCTCAGGGTCGGGCAGATACGCAGTATTTT. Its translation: CASSSQGRADTQYF. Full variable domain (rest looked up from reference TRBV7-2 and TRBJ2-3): GAGVSQSPSNKVTEKGKDVELRCDPISGHTALYWYRQSLGQGLEFLIYFQGNSAPDKSGLPSDRFSAERTGGSVSTLTIQRTQQEDSAVYLCASSSQGRADTQYFGPGTRLTVL.

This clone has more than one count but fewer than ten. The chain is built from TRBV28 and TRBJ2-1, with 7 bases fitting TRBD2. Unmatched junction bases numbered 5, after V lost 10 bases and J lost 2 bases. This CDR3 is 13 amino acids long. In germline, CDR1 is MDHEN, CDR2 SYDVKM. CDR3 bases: TGTGCCACCCTCGGGAGGCCCTACAATGAGCAGTTCTTC. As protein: CATLGRPYNEQFF.

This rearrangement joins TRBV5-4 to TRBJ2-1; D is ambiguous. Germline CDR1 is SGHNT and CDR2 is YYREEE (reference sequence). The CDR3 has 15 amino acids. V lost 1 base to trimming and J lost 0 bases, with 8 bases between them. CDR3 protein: CASSLQSGSYNEQFF. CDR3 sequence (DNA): TGTGCCAGCAGCTTGCAGTCGGGCTCCTACAATGAGCAGTTCTTC.

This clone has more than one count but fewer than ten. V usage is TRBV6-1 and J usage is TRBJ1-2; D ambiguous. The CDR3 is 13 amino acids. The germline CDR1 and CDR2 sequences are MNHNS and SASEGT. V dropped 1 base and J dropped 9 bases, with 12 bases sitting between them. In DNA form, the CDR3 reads TGTGCCAGCAGTGAAGAAGGACTGGATCGCTACACCTTC. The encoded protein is CASSEEGLDRYTF.

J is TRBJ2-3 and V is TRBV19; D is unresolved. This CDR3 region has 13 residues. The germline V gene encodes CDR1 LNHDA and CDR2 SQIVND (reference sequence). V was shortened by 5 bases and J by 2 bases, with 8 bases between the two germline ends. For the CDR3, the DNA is TGTGCCAGTAGTCCACAGATCACAGATACGCAGTATTTT. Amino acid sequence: CASSPQITDTQYF.

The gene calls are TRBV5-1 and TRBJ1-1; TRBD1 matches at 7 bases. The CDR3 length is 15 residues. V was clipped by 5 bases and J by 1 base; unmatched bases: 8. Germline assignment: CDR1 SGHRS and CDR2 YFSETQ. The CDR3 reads CASSVPGQPNTEAFF. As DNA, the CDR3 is TGCGCCAGCAGTGTGCCGGGACAGCCGAACACTGAAGCTTTCTTT.

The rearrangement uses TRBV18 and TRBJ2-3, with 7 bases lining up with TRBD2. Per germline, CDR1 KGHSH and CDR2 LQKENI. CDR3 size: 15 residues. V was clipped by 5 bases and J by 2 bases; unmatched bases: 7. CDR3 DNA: TGTGCCAGCTCATCAACCGGGACTACCACAGATACGCAGTATTTT. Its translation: CASSSTGTTTDTQYF. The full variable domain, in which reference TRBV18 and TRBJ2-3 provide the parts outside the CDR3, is NAGVMQNPRHLVRRRGQEARLRCSPMKGHSHVYWYRQLPEEGLKFMVYLQKENIIDESGMPKERFSAEFPKEGPSILRIQQVVRGDSAAYFCASSSTGTTTDTQYFGPGTRLTVL.